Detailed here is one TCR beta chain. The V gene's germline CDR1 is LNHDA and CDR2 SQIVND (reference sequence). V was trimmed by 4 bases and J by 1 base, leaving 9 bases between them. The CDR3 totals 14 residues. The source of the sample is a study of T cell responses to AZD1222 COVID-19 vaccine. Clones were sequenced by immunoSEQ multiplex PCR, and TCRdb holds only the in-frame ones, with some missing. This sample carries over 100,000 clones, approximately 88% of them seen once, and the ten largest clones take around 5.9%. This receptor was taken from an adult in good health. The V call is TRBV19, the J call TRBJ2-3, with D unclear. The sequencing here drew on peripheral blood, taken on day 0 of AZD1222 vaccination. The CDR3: CASSTIWGTDTQYF. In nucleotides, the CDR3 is TGTGCCAGTAGTACCATCTGGGGCACAGATACGCAGTATTTT.